This is a list of T cell receptor beta chains from one sample in a study of cytotoxic CD8 clonotypes in ibrutinib-treated CLL. Here immunoSEQ multiplex PCR was the method, and the copy in TCRdb shows in-frame clones only, minus some. Here the sample spans 300,000 to 400,000 clones, 67% being singletons. Sequenced here: PBMCs, sampled after 36 months of ibrutinib treatment. The origin of the receptors is a human donor with chronic lymphocytic leukemia. CDR3s include the opening cysteine and the closing phenylalanine or tryptophan. The order of the fields is J gene, D gene, clone size, V gene, CDR3 DNA, CDR3 protein. D genes are given only for firm matches. A clone size is listed for some rows: how often the clone was seen (once, few, many), or a class if it is expanded.

j_call: TRBJ1-2
d_call: .
clone_size: .
v_call: TRBV7-3
cdr3_nt: TGTGCCAGCAGCTTAGGGGTAGGGGACTATGGCTACACCTTC
cdr3_aa: CASSLGVGDYGYTF

j_call: TRBJ2-7
d_call: TRBD2
clone_size: .
v_call: TRBV10-3
cdr3_nt: TGTGCCATCAGTCGTTCCGGGGGGAACTCCTACGAGCAGTACTTC
cdr3_aa: CAISRSGGNSYEQYF

j_call: TRBJ2-1
d_call: TRBD1
clone_size: .
v_call: TRBV6-5
cdr3_nt: TGTGCCAGCAGTCACAGAAGAACAGGGGGCACCGAGCAGTTCTTC
cdr3_aa: CASSHRRTGGTEQFF

j_call: TRBJ2-7
d_call: .
clone_size: few
v_call: TRBV28
cdr3_nt: TGTGCCAGCAGTTCGACCCCCGACAGGCCCTACGAGCAGTACTTC
cdr3_aa: CASSSTPDRPYEQYF

j_call: TRBJ2-1
d_call: TRBD2
clone_size: .
v_call: TRBV2
cdr3_nt: TGTGCCAGCAGTGGATTGGCGGGAGGATACAATGAGCAGTTCTTC
cdr3_aa: CASSGLAGGYNEQFF

j_call: TRBJ2-1
d_call: .
clone_size: .
v_call: TRBV5-1
cdr3_nt: TGCGCCAGCAGCTTGGCTGGGGGAGTGGGTTACAATGAGCAGTTCTTC
cdr3_aa: CASSLAGGVGYNEQFF

j_call: TRBJ2-7
d_call: TRBD1
clone_size: .
v_call: TRBV10-1
cdr3_nt: TGCGCCAGCAGTGTGGCCAGGGGGACGTACGAGCAGTACTTC
cdr3_aa: CASSVARGTYEQYF

j_call: TRBJ2-5
d_call: .
clone_size: few
v_call: TRBV5-6
cdr3_nt: TGTGCCAGCAGCTTGTCAGAGACCCAGTACTTC
cdr3_aa: CASSLSETQYF

j_call: TRBJ2-7
d_call: .
clone_size: once
v_call: TRBV5-5
cdr3_nt: TGTGCCAGCAGTCACTTCTCCCCTCAGGGCGAGCAGTACTTC
cdr3_aa: CASSHFSPQGEQYF

j_call: TRBJ1-4
d_call: .
clone_size: .
v_call: TRBV29-1
cdr3_nt: TGCAGCGTTGAGACCGGGGTCTCTCCCGAAAAACTGTTTTTT
cdr3_aa: CSVETGVSPEKLFF

j_call: TRBJ2-3
d_call: .
clone_size: .
v_call: TRBV29-1
cdr3_nt: TGCAGCGTTGGAGGAGGGGACCGACCCCTGACAGATACGCAGTATTTT
cdr3_aa: CSVGGGDRPLTDTQYF

j_call: TRBJ2-1
d_call: TRBD2
clone_size: .
v_call: TRBV10-2
cdr3_nt: TGCGCCAGCAGTGACCCGGGACTAGCGGGATTTAGGCGCTTCTTC
cdr3_aa: CASSDPGLAGFRRFF

j_call: TRBJ2-3
d_call: .
clone_size: .
v_call: TRBV6-5
cdr3_nt: TGTGCCAGCAGTTACTCGATTCGAGATACGCAGTATTTT
cdr3_aa: CASSYSIRDTQYF